This TCR beta chain appears in the sequencing data of a study of regulatory T cells in long-lasting Graves disease. This clonotype has a count of ten or more. The CDR3 spans 16 residues. Germline loops: CDR1 KGHDR, CDR2 SFDVKD. V lost 2 bases, J lost 2 bases, and 12 bases lay in between. Time point described: newly diagnosed GD, antithyroid drugs for less than 3 months. There was RNA extracted from PBMCs, and the TCR library was made from it. Construction of TCR beta libraries relied on iRepertoire HTBI primers and on Arm-PCR targeting CDR3 regions. TCRdb redid the calling of the multiplex PCR reads with MiXCR, one entry per CDR3 protein. Among hundreds of thousands of distinct CDR3 sequences listed, roughly 15% were seen once. The same sample was also used in a study of T cells in Graves' hyperthyroidism and ophthalmopathy.

V usage is TRBV24-1 and J usage is TRBJ1-5, with D maybe TRBD1 (5 bases). The specimen comprised peripheral blood mononuclear cells (PBMCs), sampled at new diagnosis, from a patient treated with antithyroid drugs. The TCR comes from a woman in her thirties with Graves disease. CDR3 sequence: CATSDSGDGGNQPQHF. The CDR3 nucleotides read TGTGCCACCAGTGATTCCGGGGACGGCGGCAATCAGCCCCAGCATTTT.